This is a list of T cell receptor beta chains from one sample in a study of shared clonotypes between healthy human individuals. Profiling relied on immunoSEQ multiplex PCR, and the TCRdb table lists in-frame clones only, not all of them. The repertoire has hundreds of thousands of clones, about 91% of them found once; the top ten carry approximately 25%. Source material: naive CD8+ T cells sorted from blood. The origin of the receptors is a man aged 25-45 years in good health. CDR3s include the opening cysteine and the closing phenylalanine or tryptophan. Fields, in order: CDR3 protein, CDR3 DNA, J gene, V gene, D gene, clone size. A D gene is named only where the DNA matches it firmly. For some rows the clone size is stated as once, few or many, or as a class when expanded; others skip it.

CASSSTLRRDIGPPDTQYF | TGTGCCAGCAGCTCGACCCTTCGCCGGGACATTGGCCCCCCAGATACGCAGTATTTT | TRBJ2-3 | TRBV7-9 | . | .
CASSNLVAALRDTQYF | TGTGCCAGCAGCAACCTTGTGGCGGCCCTCCGGGATACGCAGTATTTT | TRBJ2-3 | TRBV14 | . | .
CASSIAGGALNEQFF | TGTGCCAGTAGTATAGCCGGGGGGGCCCTTAATGAGCAGTTCTTC | TRBJ2-1 | TRBV19 | TRBD2 | .
CASSTTSSNYEQYF | TGTGCCAGCAGTACCACTAGCAGCAACTACGAGCAGTACTTC | TRBJ2-7 | TRBV5-6 | . | .
CATSRDLTRQETQYF | TGTGCCACCAGCAGAGATCTCACTAGGCAGGAGACCCAGTACTTC | TRBJ2-5 | TRBV15 | . | .
CASGVESYEQYF | TGTGCCAGCGGCGTAGAGTCCTACGAGCAGTACTTC | TRBJ2-7 | TRBV7-9 | . | .
CASSLARGGGLYGYTF | TGTGCCAGCAGCTTAGCGCGAGGGGGCGGACTTTATGGCTACACCTTC | TRBJ1-2 | TRBV7-8 | TRBD1 | .
CASSLAGGPGNEQFF | TGTGCTAGCAGCTTAGCGGGAGGGCCCGGCAATGAGCAGTTCTTC | TRBJ2-1 | TRBV7-7 | TRBD2 | .
CASSPQTESTYEQYF | TGTGCCAGCAGCCCTCAGACAGAATCCACCTACGAGCAGTACTTC | TRBJ2-7 | TRBV7-9 | . | .
CASSLEGIGYGYTF | TGCGCCAGCAGCTTGGAGGGAATCGGTTATGGCTACACCTTC | TRBJ1-2 | TRBV5-1 | . | .
CASSPEGPRYSYNEQFF | TGCGCCAGCAGCCCCGAGGGCCCAAGGTATTCCTACAATGAGCAGTTCTTC | TRBJ2-1 | TRBV5-1 | . | .
CASSPEWTQVNEQFF | TGCGCCAGCAGCCCCGAATGGACTCAAGTCAATGAGCAGTTCTTC | TRBJ2-1 | TRBV5-1 | . | .
CASSSATYNNEQFF | TGTGCCAGCAGTAGCGCCACGTATAACAATGAGCAGTTCTTC | TRBJ2-1 | TRBV27 | . | .
CASSSTGGPYEQYF | TGTGCCAGCAGTTCGACAGGGGGTCCCTACGAGCAGTACTTC | TRBJ2-7 | TRBV28 | TRBD1 | .
CASSFRDLIYEQYF | TGTGCCAGCAGTTTTAGGGACTTAATCTACGAGCAGTACTTC | TRBJ2-7 | TRBV28 | . | .
CASSFFRGTNEKLFF | TGTGCCAGCAGTTTTTTCAGGGGAACTAATGAAAAACTGTTTTTT | TRBJ1-4 | TRBV5-7 | . | .
CASSPGQGRETQYF | TGTGCCAGCAGCCCGGGACAGGGGAGAGAGACCCAGTACTTC | TRBJ2-5 | TRBV6-5 | TRBD1 | .
CASSLDLRAHEQYF | TGTGCCAGCAGCTTAGATCTCAGGGCCCACGAGCAGTACTTC | TRBJ2-7 | TRBV13 | . | .
CASSGTEAYEQYF | TGTGCCAGCAGCGGGACAGAAGCCTACGAGCAGTACTTC | TRBJ2-7 | TRBV7-9 | TRBD1 | once
CARSPPGFVQSLAKNIQYF | TGTGCCAGAAGCCCCCCAGGGTTCGTACAGAGTTTAGCCAAAAACATTCAGTACTTC | TRBJ2-4 | TRBV5-3 | . | .
CASSLGVESNQPQHF | TGTGCCAGCAGCTTAGGAGTGGAAAGCAATCAGCCCCAGCATTTT | TRBJ1-5 | TRBV7-9 | . | .
CASSPYRAGSLTDTQYF | TGTGCCAGCAGTCCGTATAGGGCCGGGAGTCTGACAGATACGCAGTATTTT | TRBJ2-3 | TRBV28 | . | .
CASSTPGLEAFF | TGTGCCAGTAGTACCCCTGGGTTGGAAGCTTTCTTT | TRBJ1-1 | TRBV19 | . | .
CASSPHGKGEKLFF | TGTGCCAGCAGCCCTCATGGGAAAGGTGAAAAACTGTTTTTT | TRBJ1-4 | TRBV9 | . | .
CASSQGGGRTYEQYF | TGCGCCAGCAGCCAAGGGGGCGGGAGGACGTACGAGCAGTACTTC | TRBJ2-7 | TRBV4-1 | TRBD2 | .
CASSTDRAHTEAFF | TGTGCCAGCAGCACAGACAGGGCGCACACTGAAGCTTTCTTT | TRBJ1-1 | TRBV7-8 | TRBD1 | .